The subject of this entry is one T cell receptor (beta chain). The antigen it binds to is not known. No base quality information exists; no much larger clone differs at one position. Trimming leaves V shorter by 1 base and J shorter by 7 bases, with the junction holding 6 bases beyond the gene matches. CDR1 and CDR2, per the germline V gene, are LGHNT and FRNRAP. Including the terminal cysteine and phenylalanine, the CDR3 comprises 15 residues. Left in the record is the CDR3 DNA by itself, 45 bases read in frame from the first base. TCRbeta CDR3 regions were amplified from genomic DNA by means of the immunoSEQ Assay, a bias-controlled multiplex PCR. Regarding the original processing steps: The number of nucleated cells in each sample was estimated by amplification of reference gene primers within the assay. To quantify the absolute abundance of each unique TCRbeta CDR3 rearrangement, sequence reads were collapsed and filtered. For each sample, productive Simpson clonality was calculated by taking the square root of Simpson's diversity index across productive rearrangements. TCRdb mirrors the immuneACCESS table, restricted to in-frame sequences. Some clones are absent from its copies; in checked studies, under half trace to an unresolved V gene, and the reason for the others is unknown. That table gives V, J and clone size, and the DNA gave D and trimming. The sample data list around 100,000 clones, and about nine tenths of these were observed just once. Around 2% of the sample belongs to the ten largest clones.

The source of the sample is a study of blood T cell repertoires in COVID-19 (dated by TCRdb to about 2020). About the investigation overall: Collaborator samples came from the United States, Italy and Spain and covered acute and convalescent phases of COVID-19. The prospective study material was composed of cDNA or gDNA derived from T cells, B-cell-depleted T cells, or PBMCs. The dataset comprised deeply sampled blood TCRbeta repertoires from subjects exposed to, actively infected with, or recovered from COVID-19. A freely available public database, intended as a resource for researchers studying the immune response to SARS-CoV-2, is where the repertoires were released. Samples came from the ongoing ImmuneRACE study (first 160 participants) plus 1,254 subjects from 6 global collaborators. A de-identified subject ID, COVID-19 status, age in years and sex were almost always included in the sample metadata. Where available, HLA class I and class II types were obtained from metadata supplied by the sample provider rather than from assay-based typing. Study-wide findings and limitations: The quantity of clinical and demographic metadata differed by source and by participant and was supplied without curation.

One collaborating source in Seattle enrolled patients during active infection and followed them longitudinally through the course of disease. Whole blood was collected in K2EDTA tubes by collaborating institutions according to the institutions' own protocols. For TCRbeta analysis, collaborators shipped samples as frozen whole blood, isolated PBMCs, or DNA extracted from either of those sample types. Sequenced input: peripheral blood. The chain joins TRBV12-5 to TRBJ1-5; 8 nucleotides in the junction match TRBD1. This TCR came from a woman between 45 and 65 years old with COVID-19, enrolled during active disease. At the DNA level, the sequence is TGTGCTAGTGGTTTGGCCGGACAGGGAGGACAGCCCCAGCATTTT. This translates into CASGLAGQGGQPQHF.